The 9 T cell receptor beta chains listed next were all sequenced from one sample in a study of control samples from healthy donors and cancer patients. The assay was immunoSEQ multiplex PCR, and TCRdb's table has in-frame clones only and misses some. The data show fewer than 200,000 clones, with just over 85% seen just once and around 5% held by the top ten. Material for sequencing was blood. The receptors were gathered from a woman aged 25 to 39 in good health.

The chain combines TRBV6-5 with TRBJ2-2, with TRBD2 matching over 8 bases. This CDR3 region has 14 residues. In germline, CDR1 is MNHEY, CDR2 SVGAGI. V gave up 7 bases and J gave up 7 bases; unmatched junction bases: 8. The CDR3 nucleotides are TGTGCCAGCAATAACGGGGGGGCTGACGGGGAGCTGTTTTTT. Translating gives CASNNGGADGELFF.

Written as DNA, the CDR3 is TGTGCCACCAGTGATTCCCATGCGGGAGGACGAGACAATGAGCAGTTCTTC. This encodes CATSDSHAGGRDNEQFF. This chain uses TRBV24-1 with TRBJ2-1, with 8 bases aligning to TRBD2. This CDR3 is built from 17 residues. The V gene end was trimmed by 2 bases and the J gene end by 5 bases; junction bases not matched to a gene: 10. In germline, CDR1 is KGHDR, CDR2 SFDVKD.

This rearrangement joins TRBV25-1 to TRBJ1-2, with TRBD1 as a possible D gene (5 bases). The germline CDR1 and CDR2 sequences are MGHDK and SYGVNS. The germline V and J ends were trimmed by 1 base and 4 bases, with 10 bases remaining between them. The CDR3 covers 14 residues. The CDR3 protein is CASSESGAGYGYTF. CDR3 bases: TGTGCCAGCAGTGAATCCGGGGCGGGCTATGGCTACACCTTC.

The chain joins TRBV19 to TRBJ1-5; D might be TRBD1 (6 bases). Germline values: CDR1 LNHDA, CDR2 SQIVND (reference sequence). The CDR3 consists of 14 residues. V lost 10 bases and J 2 bases, leaving 15 bases between the germline ends. For the CDR3, the DNA is TGTGCCACTAGGGACATCCCACGCAATCAGCCCCAGCATTTT. Residues: CATRDIPRNQPQHF.

The V gene is TRBV7-9, the J gene TRBJ1-4; weak D call: TRBD1 (5 bases). This CDR3 spans 14 amino acids. The V gene's germline CDR1 is SEHNR and CDR2 FQNEAQ (reference sequence). Trimming took off 2 bases at V and 8 bases at J, with 12 bases between the two ends. The CDR3: CASSLTQGTEKLFF. The CDR3 DNA is TGTGCCAGCAGCTTAACCCAGGGTACGGAAAAACTGTTTTTT.

In DNA, the CDR3 is TGCAGCGTTGGGAGAGGGGGAACCTACGAGCAGTACTTC. Translating it yields CSVGRGGTYEQYF. The V gene is TRBV29-1, the J gene TRBJ2-7; weak D call: TRBD1 (6 bases). V was trimmed by 4 bases and J by 2 bases, leaving 12 bases between them. The CDR3 spans 13 residues. The germline V gene encodes CDR1 SQVTM and CDR2 ANQGSEA.

The V gene is TRBV12-3 or TRBV12-4, the J gene TRBJ2-1; 10 bases fit TRBD2. V dropped 3 bases and J dropped 12; count of bases not matched to a gene: 5. The CDR3 runs 13 residues. In DNA form, the CDR3 reads TGTGCCAGCAGTTTCAATAGCGGGGGGCCGCAGTTCTTC. As protein: CASSFNSGGPQFF.

The chain joins TRBV28 to TRBJ2-7; D is tentatively TRBD1 or TRBD2 (5 bases each). CDR1 and CDR2 (germline): MDHEN, SYDVKM. Trimming took 2 bases from V and 0 from J, leaving 11 bases between them. The CDR3 is made up of 15 amino acids. This chain's CDR3 is CASSLGGPLSYEQYF. DNA for the CDR3: TGTGCCAGCAGTTTAGGGGGTCCCCTCTCCTACGAGCAGTACTTC.

The rearrangement links TRBV7-8 to TRBJ1-1; D not certain. V lost 2 bases to trimming and J lost 1 base, with 11 bases between them. The germline gives CDR1 SGHVS, CDR2 FQNEAQ. This CDR3 is built from 15 residues. The CDR3 DNA reads as TGTGCCAGCAGCTTACTCGGATCTCGGAACACTGAAGCTTTCTTT. This translates into CASSLLGSRNTEAFF.